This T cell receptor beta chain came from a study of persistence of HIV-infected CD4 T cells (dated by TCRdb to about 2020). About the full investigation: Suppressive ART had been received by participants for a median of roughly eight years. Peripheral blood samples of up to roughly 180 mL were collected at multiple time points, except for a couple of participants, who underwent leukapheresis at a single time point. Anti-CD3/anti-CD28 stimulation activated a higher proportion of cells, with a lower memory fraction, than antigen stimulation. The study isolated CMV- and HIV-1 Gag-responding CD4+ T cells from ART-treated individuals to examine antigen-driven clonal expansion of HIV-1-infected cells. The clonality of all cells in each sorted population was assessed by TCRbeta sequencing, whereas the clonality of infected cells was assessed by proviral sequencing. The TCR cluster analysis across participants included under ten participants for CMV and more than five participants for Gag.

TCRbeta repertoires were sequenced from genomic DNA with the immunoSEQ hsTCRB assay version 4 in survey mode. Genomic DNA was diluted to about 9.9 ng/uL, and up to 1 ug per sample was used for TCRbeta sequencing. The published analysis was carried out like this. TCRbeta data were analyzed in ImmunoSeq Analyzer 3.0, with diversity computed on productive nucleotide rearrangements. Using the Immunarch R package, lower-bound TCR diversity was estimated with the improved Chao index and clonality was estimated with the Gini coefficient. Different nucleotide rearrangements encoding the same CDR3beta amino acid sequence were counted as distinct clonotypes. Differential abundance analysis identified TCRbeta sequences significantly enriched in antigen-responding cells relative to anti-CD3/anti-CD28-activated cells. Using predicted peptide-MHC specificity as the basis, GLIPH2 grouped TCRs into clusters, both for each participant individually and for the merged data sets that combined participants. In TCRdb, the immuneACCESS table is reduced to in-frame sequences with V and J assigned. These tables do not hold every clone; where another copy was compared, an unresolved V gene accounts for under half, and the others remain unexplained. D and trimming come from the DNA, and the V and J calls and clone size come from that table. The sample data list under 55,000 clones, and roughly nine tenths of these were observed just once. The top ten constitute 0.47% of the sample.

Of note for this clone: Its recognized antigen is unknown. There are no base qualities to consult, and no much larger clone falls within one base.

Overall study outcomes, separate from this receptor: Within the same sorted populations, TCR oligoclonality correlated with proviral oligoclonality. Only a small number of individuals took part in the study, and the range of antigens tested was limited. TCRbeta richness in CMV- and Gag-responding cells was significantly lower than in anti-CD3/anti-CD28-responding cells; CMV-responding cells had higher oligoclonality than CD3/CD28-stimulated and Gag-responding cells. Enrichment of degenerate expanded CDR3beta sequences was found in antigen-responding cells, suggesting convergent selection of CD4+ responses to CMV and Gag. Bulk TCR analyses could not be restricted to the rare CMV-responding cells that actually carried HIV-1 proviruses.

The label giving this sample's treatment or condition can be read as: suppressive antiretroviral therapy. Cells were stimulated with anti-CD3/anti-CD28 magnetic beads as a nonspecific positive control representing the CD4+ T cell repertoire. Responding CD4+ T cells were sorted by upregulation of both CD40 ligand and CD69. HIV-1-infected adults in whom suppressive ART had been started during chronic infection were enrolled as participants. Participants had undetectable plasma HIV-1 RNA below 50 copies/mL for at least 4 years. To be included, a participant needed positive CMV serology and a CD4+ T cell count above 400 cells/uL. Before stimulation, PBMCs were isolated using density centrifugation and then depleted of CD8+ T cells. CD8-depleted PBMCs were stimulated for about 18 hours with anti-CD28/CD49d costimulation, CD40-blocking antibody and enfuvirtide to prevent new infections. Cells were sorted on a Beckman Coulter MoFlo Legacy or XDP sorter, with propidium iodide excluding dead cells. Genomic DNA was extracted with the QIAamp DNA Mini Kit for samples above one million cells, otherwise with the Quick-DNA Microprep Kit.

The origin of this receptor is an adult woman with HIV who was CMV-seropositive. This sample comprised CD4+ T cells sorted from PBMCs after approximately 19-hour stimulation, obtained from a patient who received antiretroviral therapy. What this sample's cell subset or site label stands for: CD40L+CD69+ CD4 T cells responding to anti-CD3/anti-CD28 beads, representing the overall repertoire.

CDR3 loop: CSASGSGYNEQFF. The DNA reads TGCAGTGCTAGTGGGAGCGGTTACAATGAGCAGTTCTTC. The sequence is built from TRBV20-1 and TRBJ2-1; the best D guess is TRBD2, with 5 bases matching. The CDR3 holds 13 amino acids from the cysteine to the phenylalanine. Of the read, only the CDR3 DNA is kept; its 39 bases are in frame from base 1. CDR1 DFQATT and CDR2 SNEGSKA are derived from the germline V gene (reference sequence). At the junction V is shortened by 3 bases and J by 4 bases, with 10 bases in between.